Presented here are 13 T cell receptor beta chains from one specimen sequenced in a study of control samples from healthy donors and cancer patients. Assay: immunoSEQ multiplex PCR; the TCRdb copy retains only in-frame clones and omits some. The table records fewer than 100,000 clones, almost 85% of them present only once. Input material: blood. The receptors originated from a man aged 60 to 75 in good health.

The gene calls are TRBV15 and TRBJ2-1; no reliable D call. Germline V gene sequence: CDR1 LNHNV, CDR2 YYDKDF (reference sequence). Between the trimmed V and J ends, which lost 0 bases and 12 bases, there was a span of 12 bases. The CDR3 runs 13 residues. For the CDR3, the DNA is TGTGCCACCAGCAGAGATGACGGGCTGGTGCAGTTCTTC. Its protein product is CATSRDDGLVQFF.

The CDR3 coding sequence is TGTGCCAGCAGTTTGCCCGTTCCAGCCTACGAGCAGTACTTC. Encoded protein: CASSLPVPAYEQYF. The V and J genes are TRBV28 and TRBJ2-7; no reliable D call. CDR1 and CDR2 (germline): MDHEN, SYDVKM. CDR3 length: 14 residues. The ends were cut back, 3 bases at V and 2 bases at J, with 11 bases in the middle. The complete variable domain, with remaining parts taken from reference TRBV28 and TRBJ2-7, reads DVKVTQSSRYLVKRTGEKVFLECVQDMDHENMFWYRQDPGLGLRLIYFSYDVKMKEKGDIPEGYSVSREKKERFSLILESASTNQTSMYLCASSLPVPAYEQYFGPGTRLTVT.

This clone has only one observation. This chain joins TRBV11-3 and TRBJ2-2; D is ambiguous. CDR1 and CDR2 (germline): SGHNT, YENEEA. V was pared by 1 base and J by 8 bases, with 14 bases between. The CDR3 is 15 residues long. The CDR3 spells CASSLGPASLGELFF. DNA of the CDR3: TGTGCCAGCAGCTTAGGCCCAGCGAGCCTAGGGGAGCTGTTTTTT.

This sequence joins TRBV9 and TRBJ1-4; D unresolved. CDR3 length: 14 residues. V gave up 0 bases and J gave up 4 bases, with 7 bases separating them. CDR1 is SGDLS and CDR2 is YYNGEE in the germline V gene. The CDR3 sequence is CASSVDRDNEKLFF. The CDR3, as DNA: TGTGCCAGCAGCGTAGACCGGGATAATGAAAAACTGTTTTTT.

The chain combines TRBV7-9 with TRBJ2-2, with D perhaps matching TRBD2 (5 bases). CDR1 SEHNR and CDR2 FQNEAQ come from the germline V gene (reference sequence). Between the trimmed V and J ends, which lost 2 bases and 5 bases, there was a span of 9 bases. The CDR3 is 14 residues long. The CDR3, as DNA: TGTGCCAGCAGCTTACTACTAGGGACCGGGGAGCTGTTTTTT. Its translation is CASSLLLGTGELFF.

The chain recombines TRBV28 with TRBJ2-3, with D possibly TRBD2 on 5 matching bases. The V gene lost 2 bases and the J gene lost 5 bases, with 17 bases spanning the gap. The germline V gene has CDR1 MDHEN and CDR2 SYDVKM. The CDR3 has 16 amino acids. This CDR3 reads CASSLGGGSVIDTQYF. In DNA form, the CDR3 reads TGTGCCAGCAGTTTAGGCGGCGGGTCGGTCATAGATACGCAGTATTTT.

This chain connects TRBV3-1 (or the pseudogene TRBV3-2) to TRBJ2-3; a possible D gene is TRBD2 (6 bases). The CDR3 contains 15 residues. CDR1 is LGHDT, CDR2 YNNKEL, per germline (reference sequence). V lost 0 bases to trimming and J lost 1 base, with 8 bases between them. The CDR3 region has the DNA TGTGCCAGCAGCCAAGAGGGACTGCGCACAGATACGCAGTATTTT. Translated, it gives CASSQEGLRTDTQYF.

This clone has a single count. V and J are TRBV27 and TRBJ2-5; tentatively, D is TRBD2 (6 bases). V was cut by 4 bases and J by 1 base, with 13 bases left in between. The germline CDR1 and CDR2 sequences are MNHEY and SMNVEV (reference sequence). The CDR3 totals 15 residues. The DNA of the CDR3 is TGTGCCAGCAGTTCCATGTTGGGGGGCCAAGAGACCCAGTACTTC. This codes for CASSSMLGGQETQYF.

The chain has TRBV13 and TRBJ2-2; D could derive from TRBD1 or TRBD2 (5 bases each). CDR1 PRHDT and CDR2 FYEKMQ come from the germline V gene (reference sequence). CDR3 length equals 14 residues. Trimming took off 5 bases at V and 3 bases at J, with 10 bases between the two ends. The DNA of the CDR3 is TGTGCCAGCAGCCATGGGACGTACACCGGGGAGCTGTTTTTT. Its translation: CASSHGTYTGELFF.

As DNA, the CDR3 is TGTGCCAGCAGCTTAGGGGGCGTTAAGGGCAATCAGCCCCAGCATTTT. This gives the protein CASSLGGVKGNQPQHF. The chain recombines TRBV7-9 with TRBJ1-5, with a possible D match to TRBD1 (5 bases). This CDR3 has 16 amino acids. CDR1 and CDR2 from the germline V gene are SEHNR and FQNEAQ (reference sequence). V lost 1 base to trimming and J lost 2 bases, with 12 bases between them.

The chain links TRBV30 to TRBJ1-1, with 8 bases identical to TRBD1. The CDR3 consists of 12 residues. In germline, CDR1 is GTSNPN, CDR2 SVGIG (reference sequence). V trimming: 7 bases; J trimming: 6 bases; junction bases outside the gene matches: 7. CDR3 residues: CALQGVGPEAFF. CDR3 in DNA: TGTGCCTTACAGGGGGTTGGGCCTGAAGCTTTCTTT. The full variable domain, completed using reference TRBV30 and TRBJ1-1, is SQTIHQWPATLVQPVGSPLSLECTVEGTSNPNLYWYRQAAGRGLQLLFYSVGIGQISSEVPQNLSASRPQDRQFILSSKKLLLSDSGFYLCALQGVGPEAFFGQGTRLTVV.

V is TRBV28 and J is TRBJ1-1, with a tentative D call TRBD1 (6 bases). The CDR3 extends over 15 amino acids. Germline CDR1 reads MDHEN; CDR2 reads SYDVKM. With 3 bases removed from V and 6 bases from J, the gap between germline ends came to 17 bases. CDR3: CASSFIGGRRSEAFF. In nucleotides, the CDR3 is TGTGCCAGCAGTTTCATCGGGGGGCGCAGGTCTGAAGCTTTCTTT.

J is TRBJ2-1 and V is TRBV6-5, with D hard to call. The V and J ends lost 4 bases and 7 bases respectively, with 5 bases between them. Germline V gene data show CDR1 as MNHEY and CDR2 as SVGAGI. This CDR3 has 11 residues. The CDR3, as DNA: TGTGCCAGCAGTTTTCTTAATGAGCAGTTCTTC. Translation gives CASSFLNEQFF.